The clone carrying this T cell receptor beta chain is deemed medium-sized. What it recognizes is unknown. Trimming stripped 11 bases from V and 3 bases from J, with 7 bases between. CDR3 length: 10 residues. The germline V gene has CDR1 LNHDA and CDR2 SQIVND (reference sequence). The data are from a study of PD-1 blockade in mismatch repair-deficient tumors. All patients were mismatch repair deficient, assessed by either PCR or immunohistochemistry. Profiled with immunoSEQ multiplex PCR; TCRdb holds only in-frame clones, not every one. The sample lists more than 85,000 clones, approximately 80% occurring once. Broader study findings: Tumor-resident clones, often absent from pretreatment blood, expanded after pembrolizumab and then contracted.

Specimen: peripheral blood, collected approximately 35 weeks after starting pembrolizumab. This receptor was identified in an adult with mismatch repair-deficient cancer. The chain uses TRBV19 and TRBJ1-2, with unresolved D. This CDR3 is CAVRDYGYTF. The DNA of the CDR3 is TGTGCCGTCCGGGACTATGGCTACACCTTC.